Listed below are T cell receptor beta chains from one sample, sequenced in a study of T cell repertoires in cytomegalovirus infection. TCRdb fed the reads into MiXCR, producing one record per CDR3 protein. The sample carries roughly 230,000 distinct CDR3 sequences, about 15% recorded once. Sequencing was done on a sample of CD8+ T cells from PBMCs. The receptors come from a human donor in good health (CMV status not recorded). Some clones in this sample may be carry-over from other donors' samples. Each CDR3 is given with its conserved first and last residue. D genes are given only for firm matches. Size values are once, few and many counts, or a class for expanded clones, and some rows have none.

clone_size: few
d_call: TRBD2
j_call: TRBJ2-1
cdr3_length: 16
v_call: TRBV6-1
cdr3_aa: CASSATRTSGYNEQFF
cdr3_nt: TGTGCCAGCAGTGCTACCCGGACTAGCGGATACAATGAGCAGTTCTTC

clone_size: -
d_call: -
j_call: TRBJ2-1
cdr3_length: 16
v_call: TRBV7-9
cdr3_aa: CASSLGGQVPYNEQFF
cdr3_nt: TGTGCCAGCAGCTTAGGAGGTCAGGTTCCCTACAATGAGCAGTTCTTC

clone_size: few
d_call: -
j_call: TRBJ2-2
cdr3_length: 16
v_call: TRBV6-6
cdr3_aa: CASSLREYVGTGELFF
cdr3_nt: TGTGCCAGCAGCCTAAGGGAGTACGTTGGCACCGGGGAGCTGTTTTTT

clone_size: many
d_call: -
j_call: TRBJ2-1
cdr3_length: 16
v_call: TRBV6-1
cdr3_aa: CASSEARGRSYNEQFF
cdr3_nt: TGTGCCAGCAGTGAAGCGCGGGGCCGCTCCTACAATGAGCAGTTCTTC

clone_size: -
d_call: -
j_call: TRBJ1-2
cdr3_length: 15
v_call: TRBV7-4
cdr3_aa: CASSPGGGGLSGYTF
cdr3_nt: TGTGCCAGCAGCCCCGGCGGTGGGGGCTTGAGTGGCTACACCTTC

clone_size: many
d_call: -
j_call: TRBJ2-3
cdr3_length: 13
v_call: TRBV7-9
cdr3_aa: CASSTALTDTQYF
cdr3_nt: TGTGCCAGCAGCACGGCCCTCACAGATACGCAGTATTTT

clone_size: few
d_call: -
j_call: TRBJ1-1
cdr3_length: 15
v_call: TRBV5-6
cdr3_aa: CASSLVSTGYGEAFF
cdr3_nt: TGTGCCAGCAGCTTGGTTTCTACAGGGTATGGTGAAGCTTTCTTT

clone_size: many
d_call: -
j_call: TRBJ1-5
cdr3_length: 15
v_call: TRBV7-2
cdr3_aa: CASSLGAEGYQPQHF
cdr3_nt: TGTGCCAGCAGCTTGGGTGCTGAGGGGTATCAGCCCCAGCATTTT

clone_size: few
d_call: -
j_call: TRBJ2-7
cdr3_length: 15
v_call: TRBV12-5
cdr3_aa: CASGLAPDSSYEQYF
cdr3_nt: TGTGCTAGTGGTTTGGCCCCGGACAGCTCCTACGAGCAGTACTTC

clone_size: few
d_call: TRBD1
j_call: TRBJ2-1
cdr3_length: 17
v_call: TRBV5-6
cdr3_aa: CASSPDPGTGAYNEQFF
cdr3_nt: TGTGCCAGCAGCCCCGATCCCGGGACAGGGGCCTACAATGAGCAGTTCTTC

clone_size: few
d_call: -
j_call: TRBJ1-2
cdr3_length: 11
v_call: TRBV6-6
cdr3_aa: CARYTGYGYTF
cdr3_nt: TGTGCCCGCTACACAGGATATGGCTACACCTTC

clone_size: few
d_call: -
j_call: TRBJ1-2
cdr3_length: 12
v_call: TRBV9
cdr3_aa: CASSAGEYGYTF
cdr3_nt: TGTGCCAGCAGCGCCGGGGAGTATGGCTACACCTTC

clone_size: -
d_call: -
j_call: TRBJ2-7
cdr3_length: 15
v_call: TRBV7-2
cdr3_aa: CASSFRGTRYIEQYF
cdr3_nt: TGTGCCAGCAGCTTTAGGGGGACAAGGTATATTGAGCAGTACTTC

clone_size: -
d_call: -
j_call: TRBJ1-5
cdr3_length: 14
v_call: TRBV27
cdr3_aa: CASRQEAGNQPQHF
cdr3_nt: TGTGCCAGCAGGCAGGAGGCTGGCAATCAGCCCCAGCATTTT

clone_size: few
d_call: -
j_call: TRBJ2-5
cdr3_length: 18
v_call: TRBV6-2/TRBV6-3
cdr3_aa: CASSYSIGGTGPQETQYF
cdr3_nt: TGTGCCAGCAGTTACTCGATTGGGGGGACGGGGCCCCAAGAGACCCAGTACTTC

clone_size: many
d_call: TRBD1
j_call: TRBJ2-2
cdr3_length: 15
v_call: TRBV24-1
cdr3_aa: CATRAGTADTGELFF
cdr3_nt: TGTGCCACCAGAGCCGGGACAGCGGACACCGGGGAGCTGTTTTTT

clone_size: -
d_call: TRBD2
j_call: TRBJ2-3
cdr3_length: 18
v_call: TRBV7-6
cdr3_aa: CASTLPIAGFVTTDTQYF
cdr3_nt: TGTGCCAGCACCCTCCCCATAGCGGGGTTCGTTACCACAGATACGCAGTATTTT

clone_size: many
d_call: TRBD1
j_call: TRBJ2-7
cdr3_length: 16
v_call: TRBV7-9
cdr3_aa: CASSSPGTGGPYEQYF
cdr3_nt: TGTGCCAGCAGCTCACCGGGGACAGGGGGCCCCTACGAGCAGTACTTC

clone_size: -
d_call: TRBD1
j_call: TRBJ1-1
cdr3_length: 14
v_call: TRBV19
cdr3_aa: CASSIGTGGTEAFF
cdr3_nt: TGTGCCAGTAGTATAGGGACAGGGGGCACTGAAGCTTTCTTT

clone_size: -
d_call: TRBD2
j_call: TRBJ2-1
cdr3_length: 13
v_call: TRBV7-6
cdr3_aa: CVSSPPGGNEQFF
cdr3_nt: TGTGTCAGCAGCCCGCCGGGGGGCAATGAGCAGTTCTTC

clone_size: -
d_call: TRBD2
j_call: TRBJ2-3
cdr3_length: 15
v_call: TRBV9
cdr3_aa: CASSALAGVTDTQYF
cdr3_nt: TGTGCCAGCAGCGCACTAGCGGGGGTCACAGATACGCAGTATTTT

clone_size: -
d_call: -
j_call: TRBJ2-3
cdr3_length: 17
v_call: TRBV29-1
cdr3_aa: CSVEDGGRSGSTDTQYF
cdr3_nt: TGCAGCGTTGAAGACGGGGGGCGATCTGGCAGCACAGATACGCAGTATTTT

clone_size: many
d_call: -
j_call: TRBJ2-2
cdr3_length: 15
v_call: TRBV6-4
cdr3_aa: CASSDSRENTGELFF
cdr3_nt: TGTGCCAGCAGTGACTCAAGGGAGAACACCGGGGAGCTGTTTTTT

clone_size: few
d_call: -
j_call: TRBJ1-1
cdr3_length: 13
v_call: TRBV5-4
cdr3_aa: CASSLSSATEAFF
cdr3_nt: TGTGCCAGCAGCCTCTCGTCGGCCACTGAAGCTTTCTTT

clone_size: many
d_call: -
j_call: TRBJ1-6
cdr3_length: 17
v_call: TRBV7-2
cdr3_aa: CASTDEPGWSYNSPLHF
cdr3_nt: TGTGCCAGCACCGACGAACCAGGGTGGTCCTATAATTCACCCCTCCACTTT

clone_size: many
d_call: -
j_call: TRBJ1-6
cdr3_length: 14
v_call: TRBV7-6
cdr3_aa: CASSDRWSGSPLHF
cdr3_nt: TGTGCCAGCAGCGATAGGTGGTCGGGCTCACCCCTCCACTTT

clone_size: -
d_call: TRBD1
j_call: TRBJ1-3
cdr3_length: 13
v_call: TRBV20-1
cdr3_aa: CSATDRAGNTIYF
cdr3_nt: TGCAGTGCTACCGACAGGGCTGGAAACACCATATATTTT

clone_size: -
d_call: TRBD2
j_call: TRBJ2-3
cdr3_length: 18
v_call: TRBV12-3/TRBV12-4
cdr3_aa: CASSRLAGGPGITDTQYF
cdr3_nt: TGTGCCAGCAGTCGACTAGCGGGGGGGCCTGGTATCACAGATACGCAGTATTTT

clone_size: -
d_call: TRBD1
j_call: TRBJ2-6
cdr3_length: 16
v_call: TRBV9
cdr3_aa: CASTTQGATGANVLTF
cdr3_nt: TGTGCCAGCACTACACAGGGGGCGACTGGGGCCAACGTCCTGACTTTC

clone_size: few
d_call: -
j_call: TRBJ2-7
cdr3_length: 14
v_call: TRBV7-9
cdr3_aa: CASSPQQGIYEQYF
cdr3_nt: TGTGCCAGCAGCCCCCAACAGGGAATATACGAGCAGTACTTC

clone_size: many
d_call: TRBD1
j_call: TRBJ1-1
cdr3_length: 15
v_call: TRBV7-3
cdr3_aa: CASSPTGNLNTEAFF
cdr3_nt: TGTGCCAGCAGCCCGACAGGGAACCTGAACACTGAAGCTTTCTTT

clone_size: -
d_call: TRBD1
j_call: TRBJ1-4
cdr3_length: 16
v_call: TRBV6-6
cdr3_aa: CASSPDRPPDNEKLFF
cdr3_nt: TGTGCCAGCAGTCCGGACAGGCCGCCAGATAATGAAAAACTGTTTTTT

clone_size: many
d_call: -
j_call: TRBJ1-5
cdr3_length: 13
v_call: TRBV27
cdr3_aa: CASSSGINQPQHF
cdr3_nt: TGTGCCAGCAGCTCCGGAATCAATCAGCCCCAGCATTTT

clone_size: many
d_call: -
j_call: TRBJ1-2
cdr3_length: 16
v_call: TRBV7-6
cdr3_aa: CASSSGAGVKNYGYTF
cdr3_nt: TGTGCCAGCAGCAGCGGTGCAGGGGTGAAAAACTATGGCTACACCTTC

clone_size: few
d_call: -
j_call: TRBJ2-1
cdr3_length: 15
v_call: TRBV27
cdr3_aa: CASSPSTPPYNEQFF
cdr3_nt: TGTGCCAGCAGTCCCAGTACTCCTCCCTACAATGAGCAGTTCTTC

clone_size: few
d_call: -
j_call: TRBJ1-2
cdr3_length: 16
v_call: TRBV29-1
cdr3_aa: CSVEDLQGSANYGYTF
cdr3_nt: TGCAGCGTTGAAGATTTACAGGGATCAGCGAACTATGGCTACACCTTC

clone_size: many
d_call: -
j_call: TRBJ2-7
cdr3_length: 15
v_call: TRBV7-2
cdr3_aa: CASSSGPWSSYEQYF
cdr3_nt: TGTGCCAGCAGCTCGGGACCCTGGAGCTCCTACGAGCAGTACTTC

clone_size: -
d_call: -
j_call: TRBJ1-4
cdr3_length: 13
v_call: TRBV24-1
cdr3_aa: CATSDWGPRATFF
cdr3_nt: TGTGCCACCAGTGATTGGGGACCACGGGCGACGTTTTTT

clone_size: many
d_call: TRBD1
j_call: TRBJ1-2
cdr3_length: 13
v_call: TRBV6-5
cdr3_aa: CASSYSTGGGYTF
cdr3_nt: TGTGCCAGCAGTTACTCGACAGGGGGTGGCTACACCTTC

clone_size: -
d_call: -
j_call: TRBJ1-1
cdr3_length: 14
v_call: TRBV19
cdr3_aa: CASTGRRSNTEAFF
cdr3_nt: TGTGCCAGTACCGGGAGGCGGTCGAACACTGAAGCTTTCTTT

clone_size: -
d_call: TRBD2
j_call: TRBJ2-1
cdr3_length: 16
v_call: TRBV12-3/TRBV12-4
cdr3_aa: CASSFSGLVTPGEQFF
cdr3_nt: TGTGCCAGCAGTTTCTCGGGACTAGTCACCCCCGGTGAGCAGTTCTTC